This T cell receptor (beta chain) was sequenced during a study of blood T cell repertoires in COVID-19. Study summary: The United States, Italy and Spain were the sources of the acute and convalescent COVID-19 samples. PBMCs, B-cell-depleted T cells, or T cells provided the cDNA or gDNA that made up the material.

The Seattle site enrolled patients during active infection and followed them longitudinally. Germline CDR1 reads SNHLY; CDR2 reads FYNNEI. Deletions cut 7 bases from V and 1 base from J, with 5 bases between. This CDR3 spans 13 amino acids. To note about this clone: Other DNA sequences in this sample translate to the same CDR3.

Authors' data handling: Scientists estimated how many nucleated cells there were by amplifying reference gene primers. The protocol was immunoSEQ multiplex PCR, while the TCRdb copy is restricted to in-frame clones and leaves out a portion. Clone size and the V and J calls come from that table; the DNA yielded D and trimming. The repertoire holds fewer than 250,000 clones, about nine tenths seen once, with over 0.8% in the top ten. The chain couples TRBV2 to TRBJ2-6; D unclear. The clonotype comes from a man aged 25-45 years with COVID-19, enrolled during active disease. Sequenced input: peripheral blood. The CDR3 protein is CASTSSGANVLTF. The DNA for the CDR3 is TGTGCCAGCACCTCTTCTGGGGCCAACGTCCTGACTTTC.